Listed below are T cell receptor beta chains from one sample, sequenced in a study of blood T cell repertoires in COVID-19. Clones were sequenced by immunoSEQ multiplex PCR, and TCRdb holds only the in-frame ones, with some missing. The sample includes 250,000 to 300,000 clones, about four fifths of them seen just once. The sample taken for sequencing was peripheral blood. These receptors were taken from a woman aged 18-30 years with acute or convalescent COVID-19. Each CDR3 is given with its conserved first and last residue. The order of the fields is V gene, clone size, D gene, J gene, CDR3 DNA, CDR3 protein. The D gene is left open where the match is weak. Size is stated for part of the rows, as once, few or many counts, or as a class when the clone is expanded.

TRBV27	-	-	TRBJ2-5	TGTGCCAGCAGTTTATCGACGACTTTGGAGACCCAGTACTTC	CASSLSTTLETQYF
TRBV7-2	-	-	TRBJ1-1	TGTGCCAGCAGCTTGGAGATGATTTTAGACGCTTTCTTT	CASSLEMILDAFF
TRBV6-5	-	TRBD1	TRBJ1-1	TGTGCCAGCAGTAATCAACAGGGGTTTTCTGAAGCTTTCTTT	CASSNQQGFSEAFF
TRBV20-1	few	-	TRBJ2-7	TGCAGTGCTAGCGGGGAGTGGGAGCAGTACTTC	CSASGEWEQYF
TRBV28	few	-	TRBJ1-6	TGTGCCAGCAGTTTATCTAGCACCTATAATTCACCCCTCCACTTT	CASSLSSTYNSPLHF
TRBV18	-	-	TRBJ2-5	TGTGCCAGCTCACCAACCAGGGTAGGGGAGACCCAGTACTTC	CASSPTRVGETQYF
TRBV4-1	once	-	TRBJ2-1	TGCGCCAGCAGCCAAGTAGACATAGCGTCATCCTACAATGAGCAGTTCTTC	CASSQVDIASSYNEQFF
TRBV18	-	TRBD1	TRBJ2-7	TGTGCCAGCTCAGAGACCGGGACAGCTAAATACGAGCAGTACTTC	CASSETGTAKYEQYF
TRBV14	few	TRBD2	TRBJ2-2	TGTGCCAGCAGCCAAGTTCGGGCGGGAGTTTTCAACGGGGAGCTGTTTTTT	CASSQVRAGVFNGELFF
TRBV24-1	-	TRBD2	TRBJ2-1	TGTGCCACCAGTGATGTTAGCGGGGGCGCCTACAATGAGCAGTTCTTC	CATSDVSGGAYNEQFF
TRBV19	-	-	TRBJ2-7	TGTGCCAGTAGTACCTCCTCCTTGTTGCTAGCCCACGAGCAGTACTTC	CASSTSSLLLAHEQYF
TRBV18	-	-	TRBJ2-7	TGTGCCAGCTCACCCTCGGGATTTAGGAACGAGCAGTACTTC	CASSPSGFRNEQYF
TRBV24-1	-	TRBD2	TRBJ2-3	TGTGCCACCAGTGATCCTAGCGGGGACTACACAGATACGCAGTATTTT	CATSDPSGDYTDTQYF
TRBV30	-	-	TRBJ1-1	TGTGCCTGGAGTGACAGGGTGAACACTGAAGCTTTCTTT	CAWSDRVNTEAFF
TRBV13	few	-	TRBJ2-1	TGTGCCAGCAGCTTAGTGGGGCTGACCTACAATGAGCAGTTCTTC	CASSLVGLTYNEQFF
TRBV27	-	TRBD1	TRBJ2-7	TGTGCCAGCAGTCCCGGACAGGGAGGTCTCGAGCAGTACTTC	CASSPGQGGLEQYF
TRBV5-6	-	-	TRBJ1-1	TGTGCCAGCGCTACGAACACTGAAGCTTTCTTT	CASATNTEAFF
TRBV9	-	TRBD2	TRBJ2-1	TGTGCCAGCAGCGTAACGACTAGCGGGGATGTCTCCTACAATGAGCAGTTCTTC	CASSVTTSGDVSYNEQFF
TRBV14	few	TRBD1	TRBJ1-2	TGTGCCAGCAAAACCGGGACAGGGTCCGGCTACACCTTC	CASKTGTGSGYTF
TRBV5-1	-	TRBD1	TRBJ2-2	TGCGCCAGCAGTTTCGGCACAGGGGTGGCCGGGGAGCTGTTTTTT	CASSFGTGVAGELFF
TRBV19	-	TRBD1	TRBJ1-3	TGTGCCAGTAGTACCGGGACAGGGGATAACACCATATATTTT	CASSTGTGDNTIYF
TRBV19	-	-	TRBJ1-1	TGTGCCGCATATCCAATCAGGGCCCGAGAAGCTTTCTTT	CAAYPIRAREAFF
TRBV11-1	-	-	TRBJ1-6	TGTGCCAGCAGCTTAGACGTAGAATCACCCCTCCACTTT	CASSLDVESPLHF
TRBV5-1	-	-	TRBJ1-6	TGCGCCAGCAGCCCTACAGGGTCAAATTCACCCCTCCACTTT	CASSPTGSNSPLHF
TRBV5-4	once	TRBD1	TRBJ2-3	TGTGCCAGCAGCCCCGGGACAGGGAGCGCAGATACGCAGTATTTT	CASSPGTGSADTQYF
TRBV11-2	once	TRBD1	TRBJ1-3	TGTGCCAGCAGCACTCTACAGGGGGCCGGCATTGGAAACACCATATATTTT	CASSTLQGAGIGNTIYF
TRBV11-2	-	TRBD1	TRBJ1-1	TGTGCCAGCAGCTCCCCGGGACAGAACGCTTTCTTT	CASSSPGQNAFF
TRBV5-6	-	-	TRBJ2-7	TGTGCCAGCAGCTTGTGGGGAGATGGGTCCTACGAGCAGTACTTC	CASSLWGDGSYEQYF
TRBV2	-	-	TRBJ2-1	TGTGCCAGCAGTGAAGAGAGGTGGAATGAGCAGTTCTTC	CASSEERWNEQFF
TRBV7-2	-	TRBD2	TRBJ2-7	TGTGCCAGCAGCTCCTTAGCGGGAGGGCCTTTGTCCTACGAGCAGTACTTC	CASSSLAGGPLSYEQYF
TRBV5-1	-	-	TRBJ1-3	TGCGCCAGCAGCAAACAAGTACAGGGATCGGCGGGAAACACCATATATTTT	CASSKQVQGSAGNTIYF
TRBV10-3	-	TRBD2	TRBJ2-3	TGTGCCATCAGTGGGACTAGCGGGAGTTCGGGCACAGATACGCAGTATTTT	CAISGTSGSSGTDTQYF
TRBV3-1/TRBV3-2	-	-	TRBJ2-3	TGTGCCAGCAGCCCTCGGGAGTGGGGGGATACGCAGTATTTT	CASSPREWGDTQYF
TRBV29-1	-	-	TRBJ1-1	TGCAGCGTTTGGCGGGGGTACACTGAAGCTTTCTTT	CSVWRGYTEAFF
TRBV30	-	-	TRBJ1-3	TGTGCCTGGAGTGGGGGCCTCCTCTCTGGAAACACCATATATTTT	CAWSGGLLSGNTIYF
TRBV7-9	-	TRBD2	TRBJ2-3	TGTGCCAGCAGCTTGGGACTAGCGGGAACAGATACGCAGTATTTT	CASSLGLAGTDTQYF
TRBV5-5	-	-	TRBJ2-5	TGTGCCAGCAGCCTCAGTCAAGAGACCCAGTACTTC	CASSLSQETQYF
TRBV7-2	-	TRBD2	TRBJ2-3	TGTGCCAGCAGCTTAAGGCTAGCGGGAGGGCCTGGGAGAGATACGCAGTATTTT	CASSLRLAGGPGRDTQYF
TRBV19	-	-	TRBJ1-4	TGTGCCAGTAGTATGAGGCCAGCCGCAACTAATGAAAAACTGTTTTTT	CASSMRPAATNEKLFF
TRBV6-2/TRBV6-3	-	-	TRBJ1-5	TGTGCCAGCAGTTCGGGACAGCCCCAGCATTTT	CASSSGQPQHF
TRBV5-1	few	-	TRBJ2-6	TGCGCCAGCAGCTTGGTGGGTGGGCCTGGGGCCAACGTCCTGACTTTC	CASSLVGGPGANVLTF
TRBV6-5	-	TRBD1	TRBJ1-2	TGTGCCAGCAGGGGACAGGGGGCCGAAAGGGGCTACACCTTC	CASRGQGAERGYTF
TRBV29-1	-	TRBD1	TRBJ1-2	TGCAGCGTTGACAGGACAGGGGTGGACGAAGTAGCTAACTATGGCTACACCTTC	CSVDRTGVDEVANYGYTF
TRBV18	-	-	TRBJ1-5	TGTGCCAGCTCACCCGAGGGGGTGAGCAATCAGCCCCAGCATTTT	CASSPEGVSNQPQHF
TRBV5-1	-	TRBD2	TRBJ2-3	TGCGCCAGCAATTATCGGGCTAGCGGGGGAAGCACAGATACGCAGTATTTT	CASNYRASGGSTDTQYF
TRBV2	-	TRBD2	TRBJ2-7	TGTGCCAGCAGGACTAGCGGGAGGTACGAGCAGTACTTC	CASRTSGRYEQYF
TRBV18	-	TRBD1	TRBJ1-5	TGTGCCAGCTCCCCCACAGGGGTTAATCAGCCCCAGCATTTT	CASSPTGVNQPQHF
TRBV6-1	-	-	TRBJ1-6	TGTGCCAGCAGTGAACGACAGCAGCATAATTCACCCCTCCACTTT	CASSERQQHNSPLHF
TRBV6-5	-	-	TRBJ1-2	TGTGCCTCAAAGATGAGGTCCCAGGAGGCCTATGGCTACACCTTC	CASKMRSQEAYGYTF
TRBV18	-	-	TRBJ1-1	TGTGCCAGCTCACCCGCGGAGGGTGCGTACACTGAAGCTTTCTTT	CASSPAEGAYTEAFF
TRBV19	few	-	TRBJ1-5	TGTGCCAGTAGTCCCCCGGGTGTAGGGGCGGATCAGCCCCAGCATTTT	CASSPPGVGADQPQHF
TRBV6-2/TRBV6-3	-	TRBD1	TRBJ1-1	TGTGCCAGCAGTGACAGGGAGCACACTGAAGCTTTCTTT	CASSDREHTEAFF
TRBV5-1	-	TRBD2	TRBJ2-1	TGCGCCAGCAGCTTAGCGGGAGGGTTCAATGAGCAGTTCTTC	CASSLAGGFNEQFF
TRBV11-1	-	-	TRBJ2-1	TGTGCCAGCAGCCTCGGGGTGGACTTCAATGAGCAGTTCTTC	CASSLGVDFNEQFF
TRBV7-9	-	-	TRBJ1-6	TGTGCCAGCAGCTTAGGCGGAAATTCACCCCTCCACTTT	CASSLGGNSPLHF
TRBV19	-	-	TRBJ2-7	TGTGCCAGTAGTATGGGGAGGTACTCCTACGAGCAGTACTTC	CASSMGRYSYEQYF
TRBV9	-	-	TRBJ2-1	TGTGCCAGCAGCCCTGACCCTAGGGGCTCCTACAATGAGCAGTTCTTC	CASSPDPRGSYNEQFF
TRBV15	-	TRBD1	TRBJ2-7	TGTGCCACCAGCAGAGATCCCATGCGAGGGGGCCCGTTAGAGCAGTACTTC	CATSRDPMRGGPLEQYF
TRBV5-1	-	TRBD1	TRBJ1-1	TGCGCCAGCAGCTACGCGGGACAGGGGAACACTGAAGCTTTCTTT	CASSYAGQGNTEAFF